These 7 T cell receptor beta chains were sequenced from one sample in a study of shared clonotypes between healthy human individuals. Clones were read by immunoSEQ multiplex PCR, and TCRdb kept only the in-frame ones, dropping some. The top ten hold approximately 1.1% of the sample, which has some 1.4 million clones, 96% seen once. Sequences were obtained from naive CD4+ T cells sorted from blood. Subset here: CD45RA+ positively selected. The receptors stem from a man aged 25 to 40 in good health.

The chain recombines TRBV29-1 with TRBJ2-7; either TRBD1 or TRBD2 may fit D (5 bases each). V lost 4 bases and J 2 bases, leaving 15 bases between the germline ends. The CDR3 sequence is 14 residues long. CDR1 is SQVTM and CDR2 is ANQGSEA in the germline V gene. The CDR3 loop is CSVGPGLGTYEQYF. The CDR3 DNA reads TGCAGCGTTGGTCCGGGGCTTGGAACCTACGAGCAGTACTTC.

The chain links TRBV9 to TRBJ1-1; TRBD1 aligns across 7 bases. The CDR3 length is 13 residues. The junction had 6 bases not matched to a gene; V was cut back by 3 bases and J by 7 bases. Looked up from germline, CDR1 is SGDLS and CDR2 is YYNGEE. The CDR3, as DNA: TGTGCCAGCAGCGAAGTCCGGGACAGTGAAGCTTTCTTT. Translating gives CASSEVRDSEAFF.

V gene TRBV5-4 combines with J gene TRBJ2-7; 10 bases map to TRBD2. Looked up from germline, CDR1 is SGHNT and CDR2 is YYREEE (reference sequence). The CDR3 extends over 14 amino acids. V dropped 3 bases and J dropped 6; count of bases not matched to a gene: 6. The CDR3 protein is CASSSLAGEVEQYF. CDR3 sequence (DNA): TGTGCCAGCAGCTCCCTAGCGGGAGAGGTCGAGCAGTACTTC.

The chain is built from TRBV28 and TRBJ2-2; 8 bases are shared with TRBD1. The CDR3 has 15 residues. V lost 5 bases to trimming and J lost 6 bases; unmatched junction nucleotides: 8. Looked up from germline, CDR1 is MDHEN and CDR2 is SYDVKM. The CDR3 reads CASSLLGQGAGELFF. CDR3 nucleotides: TGTGCCAGCAGTCTCTTAGGACAGGGCGCCGGGGAGCTGTTTTTT.

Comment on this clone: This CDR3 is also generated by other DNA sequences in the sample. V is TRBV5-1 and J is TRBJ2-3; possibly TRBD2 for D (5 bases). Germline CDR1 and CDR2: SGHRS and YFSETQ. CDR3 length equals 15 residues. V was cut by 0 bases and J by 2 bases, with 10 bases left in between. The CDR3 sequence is CASSLVAGVTDTQYF. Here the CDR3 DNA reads TGCGCCAGCAGCTTGGTGGCCGGGGTCACAGATACGCAGTATTTT. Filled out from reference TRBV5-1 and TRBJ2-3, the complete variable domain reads KAGVTQTPRYLIKTRGQQVTLSCSPISGHRSVSWYQQTPGQGLQFLFEYFSETQRNKGNFPGRFSGRQFSNSRSEMNVSTLELGDSALYLCASSLVAGVTDTQYFGPGTRLTVL.

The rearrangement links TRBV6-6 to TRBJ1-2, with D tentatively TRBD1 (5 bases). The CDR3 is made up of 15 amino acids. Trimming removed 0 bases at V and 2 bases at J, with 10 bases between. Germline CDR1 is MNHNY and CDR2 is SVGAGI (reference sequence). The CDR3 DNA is TGTGCCAGCAGTTACTCCGACAGATACAACTATGGCTACACCTTC. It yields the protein CASSYSDRYNYGYTF.

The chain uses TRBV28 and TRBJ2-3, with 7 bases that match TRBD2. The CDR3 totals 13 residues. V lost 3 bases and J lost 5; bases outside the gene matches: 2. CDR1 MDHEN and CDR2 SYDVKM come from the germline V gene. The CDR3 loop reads CASSFPGGDTQYF. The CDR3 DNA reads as TGTGCCAGCAGTTTCCCGGGAGGAGATACGCAGTATTTT.